The clone carrying this TCR beta chain was detected ten times or more. Its antigen is currently unknown. This sample stems from a study of cytotoxic CD8 clonotypes in ibrutinib-treated CLL. Study-level background: The patient breakdown showed approximately 11 relapsed/refractory and approximately 15 treatment-naive cases, with under 18 IGHV unmutated.

Generated by immunoSEQ multiplex PCR, the TCRdb table keeps only in-frame clones and is missing some. The sample lists tens of thousands of clones; approximately 45% were seen once. Study conclusions and caveats: Measured clonality at baseline was greater than in age-matched healthy donors and tracked with circulating CD8+ T-cell counts. Before falling back toward baseline at progression, clonality had risen at the time of ibrutinib response. Samples were collected at differing times from sustained-remission and progressing patients.

The TCR comes from a human donor with chronic lymphocytic leukemia. Specimen: PBMCs, collected before ibrutinib treatment.

CDR3 loop: CASSLTSYNSPLHF. The DNA for the CDR3 is TGTGCCAGCAGTTTGACCTCCTATAATTCACCCCTCCACTTT. The gene calls are TRBV28 and TRBJ1-6; D is unclear. The CDR3 consists of 14 residues. V was shortened by 3 bases and J by 0 bases, with 3 bases between the two germline ends. Looked up from germline, CDR1 is MDHEN and CDR2 is SYDVKM.